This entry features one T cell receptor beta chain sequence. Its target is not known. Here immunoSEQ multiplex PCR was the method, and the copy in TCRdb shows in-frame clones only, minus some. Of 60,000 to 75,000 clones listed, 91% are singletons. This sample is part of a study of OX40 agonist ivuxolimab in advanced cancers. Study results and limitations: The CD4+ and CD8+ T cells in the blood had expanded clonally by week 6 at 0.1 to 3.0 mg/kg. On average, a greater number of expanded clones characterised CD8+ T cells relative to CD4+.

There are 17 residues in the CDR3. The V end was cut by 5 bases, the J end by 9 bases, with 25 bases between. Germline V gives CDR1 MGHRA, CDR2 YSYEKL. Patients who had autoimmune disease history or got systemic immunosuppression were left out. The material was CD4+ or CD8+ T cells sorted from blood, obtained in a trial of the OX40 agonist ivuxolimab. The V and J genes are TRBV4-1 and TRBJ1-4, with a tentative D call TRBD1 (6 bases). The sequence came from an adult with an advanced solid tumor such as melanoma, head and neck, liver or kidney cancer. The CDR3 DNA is TGCGCCAGCAGCTATTCCGGGGGGGGCAGGGATAGGAAAAAACTGTTTTTT. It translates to CASSYSGGGRDRKKLFF.